This T cell receptor beta chain was sequenced for a study of CD4 T cells in relation to SARS-CoV-2 and coronaviruses. For the study at large: Crossreactive spike epitopes shared across donors were mapped to their HLA restriction. Study results and limitations: Monoreactive clones expanded significantly more to SARS-CoV-2 than crossreactive clones did.

TCRdb's table, derived via immunoSEQ multiplex PCR, lists solely in-frame clones and lacks some. The table records about 38,000 clones, around 87% of them present only once. Notes on this clone: The antigen is not known.

Naive and memory CD4+ T cells were separated from cryopreserved PBMCs. Germline CDR1 and CDR2: PRHDT and FYEKMQ (reference sequence). V gave up 5 bases and J gave up 0 bases, with 5 bases separating them. CDR3 length: 12 residues. The receptor comes from an adult with COVID-19. The chain recombines TRBV13 with TRBJ2-7; D is ambiguous. What was sequenced was memory CD4+ T cells from PBMCs. The CDR3 loop is CASSLNSYEQYF. CDR3 coding DNA: TGTGCCAGCAGCCTCAACTCCTACGAGCAGTACTTC.